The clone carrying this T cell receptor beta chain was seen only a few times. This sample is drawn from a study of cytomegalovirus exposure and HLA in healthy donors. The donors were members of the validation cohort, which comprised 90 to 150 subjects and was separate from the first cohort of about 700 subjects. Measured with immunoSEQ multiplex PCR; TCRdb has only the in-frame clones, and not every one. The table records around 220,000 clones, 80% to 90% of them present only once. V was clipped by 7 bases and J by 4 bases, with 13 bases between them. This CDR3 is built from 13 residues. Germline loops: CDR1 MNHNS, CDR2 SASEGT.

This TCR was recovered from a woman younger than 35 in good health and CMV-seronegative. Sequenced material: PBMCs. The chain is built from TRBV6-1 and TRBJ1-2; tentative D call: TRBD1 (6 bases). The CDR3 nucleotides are TGTGCCAGCACGGACAGAGCCAGCTATGGCTACACCTTC. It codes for CASTDRASYGYTF.